What follows are 24 T cell receptor beta chains derived from one specimen sequenced in a study of CD8+ T cells in alopecia areata (dated by TCRdb to about 2018). The receptor library was made with the immunoSEQ multiplex PCR assay. RNA was extracted from all samples and reverse transcribed into cDNA, which served as template for TCR sequencing. TCRdb obtained this table from immuneACCESS and retained in-frame rearrangements with V and J assigned. These tables miss some clones; where compared with another copy, unresolved V genes account for less than half of the shortfall, and the remainder is unexplained. This sample is represented by about 270,000 clones, with no singletons among them. The ten top clones hold more than 1% of the sample. Pooled mouse cutaneous lymph node cells were stained for CD4, CD8alpha, NKG2D, NKG2ACE and other markers and were then sorted on a BD Influx. Sequenced: CD4+ T cells sorted from a lymph node. These receptors came from a C3H/HeJ mouse with alopecia areata. The haplotype of this strain at the MHC is H2-k.

This clone was seen a few times. Genes and germline come from the mouse. This chain's CDR3 is CTCSDRVNYAEQFF. The sequenced CDR3 bases are TGCACCTGCAGTGACAGGGTCAACTATGCT. The chain employs TRBV1 and TRBJ2-1, with a weak D call TRBD1 (6 bases). The read gets to within 4 residues of the CDR3 end, and the germline J gene fills in the rest. The CDR3 covers 14 residues. Germline CDR1 reads NSQYPW; CDR2 reads LRSPGD (reference sequence). V lost 4 bases and J 1 base, leaving 8 bases between the germline ends.

In regard to this clone: Genes here carry mouse names. Sequencing ends 4 residues short of the CDR3 end; the germline J gene provides the rest. The genes are TRBV13-1 and TRBJ2-2; 9 bases are a match to TRBD1. The CDR3 totals 15 residues. Germline-derived CDR1 and CDR2 are NSHNY and SYGAGN. V lost 5 bases to trimming and J lost 3 bases; unmatched junction nucleotides: 5. CDR3 in amino acids: CASRRGQGDTGQLYF. Partial CDR3 DNA: TGTGCCAGCAGGAGGGGACAGGGCGACACCGGG.

On this clone itself: Mouse germline and gene names are used. The missing CDR3 end, 4 residues past where the read stops, is filled in from the germline J gene. Other DNA sequences within the sample encode an identical CDR3. J is TRBJ2-5 and V is TRBV13-1; no definite D call. The CDR3 spans 13 residues. Per germline, CDR1 NSHNY and CDR2 SYGAGN. The CDR3 bases that were read are TGTGCCAGCAGTGATCCAGGAAAAGAC. It specifies CASSDPGKD. In full, the CDR3 is CASSDPGKDTQYF.

For this clone: The gene names given are mouse names. The read ends 4 residues before the CDR3 terminus; that terminus is restored from the germline J gene. The chain employs TRBV5 and TRBJ2-2; D gene uncertain. The CDR3 has 15 residues. Looked up from germline, CDR1 is LGHNA and CDR2 is YNLKQL (reference sequence). V was pared by 1 base and J by 0 bases, with 6 bases between. The part of the CDR3 DNA that was read is TGTGCCAGCAGCCAAGTCGCAGCAAACACCGGG. Translating it yields CASSQVAANTG. The whole CDR3 sequence reads CASSQVAANTGQLYF.

About this clone itself: Gene names and germline refer to mouse. Read sequence stops 4 residues before the CDR3 end, and the germline J gene provides the missing end. J is TRBJ2-1 and V is TRBV19; 12 bases line up with TRBD2. Germline trimming cut 5 bases from V and 2 bases from J; bases unmatched to any gene: 5. The CDR3 sequence is 16 residues long. The germline gives CDR1 FNHDT, CDR2 SITEND (reference sequence). CDR3 region: CASSPDWGGDYAEQFF. The part of the CDR3 DNA that was read is TGTGCCAGCAGCCCGGACTGGGGGGGAGACTATGCT.

Points on this clone: Germline and genes: mouse. The part of the CDR3 DNA that was read is TGTGCTAGCAGTAGGAGGACTGGGGCTAGTGCAGAA. This sequence encodes CASSRRTGASAE. In full, the CDR3 is CASSRRTGASAETLYF. The chain links TRBV17 to TRBJ2-3, with 9 bases that match TRBD2. The read gets to within 4 residues of the CDR3 end, and the germline J gene fills in the rest. CDR3 length equals 16 residues. The V gene's germline CDR1 is MNHDT and CDR2 YYDKIL. V lost 3 bases to trimming and J lost 0 bases; unmatched junction nucleotides: 4.

This clone was counted a few times. Genes and germline are mouse. The same CDR3 arises from other DNA sequences in this sample as well. The CDR3 region is CASSQGGVQDTQYF. The part of the CDR3 DNA that was read is TGTGCCAGCAGCCAAGGGGGGGTTCAAGAC. The V gene is TRBV5, the J gene TRBJ2-5; TRBD2 is a possible D gene (6 bases). The read finishes 4 residues shy of the CDR3 end, and the germline J gene is used to complete it. The CDR3 covers 14 residues. V was clipped by 1 base and J by 3 bases, with 8 bases between them. Germline-derived CDR1 and CDR2 are LGHNA and YNLKQL (reference sequence).

This clone was observed a few times. Any gene name here is a mouse gene name. The read is 4 residues too short to cover the CDR3 end, so that end is filled in from the germline J gene. The chain combines TRBV19 with TRBJ2-2; 8 bases align to TRBD2. This CDR3 region has 17 residues. V dropped 4 bases and J dropped 0; count of bases not matched to a gene: 8. Looked up from germline, CDR1 is FNHDT and CDR2 is SITEND (reference sequence). The CDR3 region is CASSPLGGASNTGQLYF. Incomplete CDR3 DNA: TGTGCCAGCAGTCCCCTCGGGGGGGCTTCAAACACCGGG.

The table lists this clone with many counts. These gene names are mouse names. The CDR3 is cut off 4 residues early in the read; its end comes from the germline J gene. The chain is built from TRBV14 and TRBJ2-2; 10 positions match TRBD1. This CDR3 region has 15 residues. CDR1 is SGHDT and CDR2 is FRDEAV in the germline V gene. The V segment lost 3 bases and the J segment 3 bases; nucleotides outside the gene matches: 2. CDR3 sequence: CASSSGTGDTGQLYF. The sequenced CDR3 bases are TGTGCCAGCAGTTCCGGGACAGGGGACACCGGG.

There are many counts of this clone. Mouse germline and gene names are used. The CDR3 goes on 4 residues after the read ends, and that part is filled in from the germline J gene. The chain links TRBV13-3 to TRBJ2-7; TRBD1 matches at 8 bases. This CDR3 is 13 amino acids long. From germline, CDR1 is NNHDY and CDR2 SYVADS. Incomplete CDR3 DNA: TGTGCCAGCAGTGAGCAGGACAGGGAT. Translated, it gives CASSEQDRD. The whole CDR3 is CASSEQDRDEQYF.

This clone was counted only a few times. Gene labels here are mouse ones. Coverage ceases 4 residues before the CDR3 finishes, and the germline J gene fills in the end. This rearrangement joins TRBV29 to TRBJ2-2; TRBD2 aligns across 7 bases. V was pared by 2 bases and J by 4 bases, with 1 base of the junction left unmatched. This CDR3 contains 14 residues. Germline CDR1 MSHET, CDR2 SYDVDS. The CDR3 bases that were read are TGTGCTAGCAGTTTAGGGGGGGGCACCGGG. Its translation: CASSLGGGTG. The whole CDR3 sequence is CASSLGGGTGQLYF. Full variable domain (missing parts from reference TRBV29 and TRBJ2-2): DMKVTQMPRYLIKRMGENVLLECGQDMSHETMYWYRQDPGLGLQLIYISYDVDSNSEGDIPKGYRVSRKKREHFSLILDSAKTNQTSVYFCASSLGGGTGQLYFGEGSKLTVL.

This clone turned up a few times. Germline and genes here are mouse. The read ends 4 residues before the CDR3 terminus; that terminus is restored from the germline J gene. This sample also contains other DNA sequences that code for the same CDR3. J is TRBJ2-7 and V is TRBV1, with D possibly being TRBD2 (7 bases). From germline, CDR1 is NSQYPW and CDR2 LRSPGD (reference sequence). The V end lost 1 base, the J end lost 1 base, and 11 bases lay between the germline ends. This CDR3 has 15 residues. CDR3 amino acids: CTCSAVGGHSYEQYF. The sequenced part of the CDR3 DNA is TGCACCTGCAGTGCAGTGGGGGGCCATTCCTAT.

A remark on this clone: These gene names are mouse names. The read ends 4 residues shy of where the CDR3 ends; the end is completed using the germline J gene. This sample includes further DNA sequences coding for the same CDR3. The rearrangement links TRBV13-2 to TRBJ2-1, with 10 bases aligning to TRBD2. From germline, CDR1 is NNHNN and CDR2 SYGAGS (reference sequence). V trimming: 5 bases; J trimming: 4 bases; junction bases outside the gene matches: 0. The CDR3 has 13 amino acids. The CDR3 DNA, read in part, is TGTGCCAGCGGGGACTGGGGGTATGCT. As protein: CASGDWGYA. The full-length CDR3 reads as CASGDWGYAEQFF.

In this sample, this clone turned up a few times. Gene names and germline match the mouse. The read terminates 4 residues ahead of where the CDR3 ends, so the germline J gene completes it. The V call is TRBV19, the J call TRBJ2-7; 8 bases agree with TRBD1. The CDR3 consists of 13 residues. Germline CDR1 reads FNHDT; CDR2 reads SITEND (reference sequence). V dropped 3 bases and J dropped 3; count of bases not matched to a gene: 2. The CDR3: CASSTDRGYEQYF. CDR3 DNA (partial): TGTGCCAGCAGTACCGACAGGGGCTAT. Supplemented by reference TRBV19 and TRBJ2-7, the full variable domain reads GGIITQTPKFLIGQEGQKLTLKCQQNFNHDTMYWYRQDSGKGLRLIYYSITENDLQKGDLSEGYDASREKKSSFSLTVTSAQKNEMAVFLCASSTDRGYEQYFGPGTRLTVL.

Of note for this clone: Here the gene names and germline are mouse. The read terminates 4 residues before the CDR3 end, so the remaining end is supplied by the germline J gene. The rearrangement joins TRBV13-2 to TRBJ2-5, with 8 bases that match TRBD1. The CDR3 length is 13 residues. Germline CDR1 and CDR2: NNHNN and SYGAGS (reference sequence). The CDR3 sequence is CASGGDRRDTQYF. The CDR3 DNA, read in part, is TGTGCCAGCGGGGGGGACAGGCGTGAC.

This clone has more than one count but fewer than ten. The genes and germline here are from mouse. The missing CDR3 end, 4 residues past where the read stops, is filled in from the germline J gene. V and J are TRBV1 and TRBJ2-7; D may be TRBD1 (6 bases). CDR3 length equals 15 residues. Germline V CDR1 and CDR2: NSQYPW, LRSPGD (reference sequence). V lost 6 bases and J lost 0, with 15 bases in between. The CDR3 DNA, read in part, is TGCACCTGCAGACCCAAGACAGGAAGCTCCTAT. It specifies CTCRPKTGSSY. From start to end, the CDR3 is CTCRPKTGSSYEQYF.

In the case of this clone: These gene names are mouse names. CDR3 DNA (partial): TGTGCCAGCAGTGATCAGGGGCGAACAAACTCC. Amino acids: CASSDQGRTNS. The whole CDR3 sequence reads CASSDQGRTNSDYTF. The rearrangement uses TRBV13-1 and TRBJ1-2, with D possibly being TRBD1 (6 bases). The CDR3 goes on 4 residues after the read ends, and that part is filled in from the germline J gene. Trimming cost V 1 base and J 0 bases, with 10 bases left between them. From germline, CDR1 is NSHNY and CDR2 SYGAGN. CDR3 length: 15 amino acids.

This clone turned up a few times. Genes and germline come from the mouse. The read terminates 4 residues ahead of where the CDR3 ends, so the germline J gene completes it. The V gene is TRBV19, the J gene TRBJ2-5, with TRBD2 matching over 7 bases. V was clipped by 5 bases and J by 0 bases; unmatched bases: 3. The CDR3 is 14 amino acids. Germline-derived CDR1 and CDR2 are FNHDT and SITEND (reference sequence). CDR3 amino acids: CASRTGANQDTQYF. Partial CDR3 DNA: TGTGCCAGCAGAACTGGGGCTAACCAAGAC. Together with reference TRBV19 and TRBJ2-5, the CDR3 gives the full variable domain: GGIITQTPKFLIGQEGQKLTLKCQQNFNHDTMYWYRQDSGKGLRLIYYSITENDLQKGDLSEGYDASREKKSSFSLTVTSAQKNEMAVFLCASRTGANQDTQYFGPGTRLLVL.

This clone was found many times. Germline and genes: mouse. The CDR3 bases that were read are TGTGCCAGCAGCCCCCGACTGGGGGCAAACACCGGG. This gives the protein CASSPRLGANTG. The full CDR3 sequence reads CASSPRLGANTGQLYF. This chain uses TRBV5 with TRBJ2-2; TRBD2 matches at 9 bases. The CDR3 is cut off 4 residues early in the read; its end comes from the germline J gene. The V gene's germline CDR1 is LGHNA and CDR2 YNLKQL (reference sequence). V trimming: 4 bases; J trimming: 0 bases; junction bases outside the gene matches: 3. This CDR3 is built from 16 residues.

With regard to this clone: Genes and germline are mouse. The read gets to within 4 residues of the CDR3 end, and the germline J gene fills in the rest. The chain carries TRBV13-1 and TRBJ2-1; 13 bases are shared with TRBD2. Germline V lookup: CDR1 NSHNY, CDR2 SYGAGN. The CDR3 contains 17 residues. Losses at the gene ends were 2 bases for V and 4 bases for J; bases not matched to a gene: 6. The chain's CDR3 is CASSDRGTGGGYAEQFF. The covered CDR3 bases are TGTGCCAGCAGTGACCGGGGGACTGGGGGGGGATATGCT.

This clone was counted between two and nine times. Mouse germline and gene names are used. The read is 4 residues too short to cover the CDR3 end, so that end is filled in from the germline J gene. The V and J genes are TRBV19 and TRBJ2-3; 9 nucleotides align to TRBD2. CDR1 is FNHDT and CDR2 is SITEND in the germline V gene (reference sequence). This CDR3 comprises 15 residues. V lost 6 bases, J lost 0 bases, and 5 bases stayed unmatched. Partial CDR3 DNA: TGTGCCAGCAACCCAGACTGGGGGAGTGCAGAA. This translates into CASNPDWGSAE. The whole CDR3 protein reads CASNPDWGSAETLYF. Full variable domain (outside the CDR3, taken from reference TRBV19 and TRBJ2-3): GGIITQTPKFLIGQEGQKLTLKCQQNFNHDTMYWYRQDSGKGLRLIYYSITENDLQKGDLSEGYDASREKKSSFSLTVTSAQKNEMAVFLCASNPDWGSAETLYFGSGTRLTVL.

As regards this clone: Gene names are the mouse ones. The read is 4 residues too short to cover the CDR3 end, so that end is filled in from the germline J gene. The chain carries TRBV13-3 and TRBJ2-1, with TRBD2 identical over 9 bases. V was clipped by 1 base and J by 5 bases; unmatched bases: 7. The CDR3 contains 16 residues. Germline loops: CDR1 NNHDY, CDR2 SYVADS. The chain's CDR3 is CASSDLAWGGDAEQFF. CDR3 DNA, as far as it was read: TGTGCCAGCAGTGATCTCGCCTGGGGGGGGGATGCT.

This clone was observed a few times. Gene and germline names: mouse. Read sequence stops 4 residues before the CDR3 end, and the germline J gene provides the missing end. V and J are TRBV1 and TRBJ1-2, with TRBD1 matching over 9 bases. CDR1 and CDR2 from the germline V gene are NSQYPW and LRSPGD (reference sequence). The junction had 1 base not matched to a gene; V was cut back by 2 bases and J by 3 bases. The CDR3 has 14 amino acids. CDR3 bases read: TGCACCTGCAGTGCAAACAGGGGGCACTCC. Protein product: CTCSANRGHS. The entire CDR3 is CTCSANRGHSDYTF.

In its sample, this clone was seen a few times. Gene labels here are mouse ones. The CDR3 region is CTCSADAQHTEVFF. CDR3 DNA (partial): TGCACCTGCAGTGCAGATGCCCAGCACACA. This chain connects TRBV1 to TRBJ1-1; D remains unclear. The read ends 4 residues early relative to the CDR3; the germline J gene fills the gap. Germline CDR1 is NSQYPW and CDR2 is LRSPGD (reference sequence). Trimming shortened V by 0 bases and J by 3 bases, and 8 bases separated the two germline ends. There are 14 residues in the CDR3. The full variable domain, its missing parts supplied by reference TRBV1 and TRBJ1-1, is VTLLEQNPRWRLVPRGQAVNLRCILKNSQYPWMSWYQQDLQKQLQWLFTLRSPGDKEVKSLPGADYLATRVTDTELRLQVANMSQGRTLYCTCSADAQHTEVFFGKGTRLTVV.